The rows below give T cell receptor beta chains drawn from one sample of a study of post-analysis software for immune sequencing data. Each CDR3 protein gets one entry after TCRdb re-called the PCR reads with MiXCR. Counted here are about 540,000 distinct CDR3 sequences, around 34% occurring once; the ten biggest clones make up 4.5% to 7.5%. Material for sequencing was blood. These receptors were taken from a girl aged 2-17 years with multiple sclerosis. Each CDR3 is given with its conserved first and last residue. Fields, in order: clone size, D gene, V gene, J gene, CDR3 protein, CDR3 DNA. D genes are given only for firm matches. Not all rows give a size; the values are once, few, many and, for expanded clones, a class.

size: many
D: TRBD2
V: TRBV7-2
J: TRBJ2-3
CDR3: CASSPGTSGVLFDTDTQYF
DNA: TGTGCCAGCAGCCCAGGGACTAGCGGGGTTTTGTTTGACACAGATACGCAGTATTTT

size: .
D: .
V: TRBV7-9
J: TRBJ2-3
CDR3: CASSLDRAGPDTQYF
DNA: TGTGCCAGCAGCTTAGATCGTGCAGGCCCAGATACGCAGTATTTT

size: .
D: TRBD1
V: TRBV12-3/TRBV12-4
J: TRBJ1-5
CDR3: CASSRDSLGQPQHF
DNA: TGTGCCAGCAGCCGGGACAGCCTGGGTCAGCCCCAGCATTTT

size: .
D: TRBD1
V: TRBV28
J: TRBJ1-5
CDR3: CASSLLNRQGKSNQPQHF
DNA: TGTGCCAGCAGTTTACTGAATCGACAGGGGAAGAGCAATCAGCCCCAGCATTTT

size: few
D: .
V: TRBV4-1
J: TRBJ2-2
CDR3: CASSQGVERELFF
DNA: TGCGCCAGCAGCCAAGGGGTCGAGAGGGAGCTGTTTTTT

size: .
D: TRBD1
V: TRBV5-6
J: TRBJ1-2
CDR3: CASSTPEGQGYGYTF
DNA: TGTGCCAGCAGTACCCCAGAGGGACAGGGATATGGCTACACCTTC

size: .
D: TRBD2
V: TRBV14
J: TRBJ2-4
CDR3: CASSQSGDLQYF
DNA: TGTGCCAGCAGCCAAAGCGGGGACCTTCAGTACTTC

size: .
D: .
V: TRBV2
J: TRBJ2-5
CDR3: CASSEPQYQETQYF
DNA: TGTGCCAGCAGTGAGCCCCAGTACCAAGAGACCCAGTACTTC

size: once
D: .
V: TRBV2
J: TRBJ2-3
CDR3: CASSDGQSPTDTQYF
DNA: TGTGCCAGCAGTGATGGACAGTCTCCCACAGATACGCAGTATTTT

size: .
D: .
V: TRBV7-9
J: TRBJ2-1
CDR3: CASSLPTRPDEQFF
DNA: TGTGCCAGCAGCTTACCCACTCGTCCCGATGAGCAGTTCTTC

size: .
D: TRBD2
V: TRBV5-1
J: TRBJ2-1
CDR3: CASSWGLAAASYNEQFF
DNA: TGCGCCAGCAGCTGGGGACTAGCGGCCGCCTCCTACAATGAGCAGTTCTTC

size: few
D: .
V: TRBV7-9
J: TRBJ1-2
CDR3: CASSFLSNYGYTF
DNA: TGTGCCAGCAGCTTCCTCAGCAACTATGGCTACACCTTC

size: few
D: TRBD2
V: TRBV28
J: TRBJ2-3
CDR3: CASKSGTSTDTQYF
DNA: TGTGCCAGCAAAAGCGGGACTAGCACAGATACGCAGTATTTT

size: .
D: TRBD1
V: TRBV5-1
J: TRBJ2-3
CDR3: CASSPGTENTDTQYF
DNA: TGCGCCAGCAGCCCGGGGACAGAGAACACAGATACGCAGTATTTT

size: few
D: TRBD2
V: TRBV11-3
J: TRBJ2-1
CDR3: CASSGVVGLADNEQFF
DNA: TGTGCCAGCAGCGGAGTGGTGGGACTAGCGGACAATGAGCAGTTCTTC

size: .
D: .
V: TRBV16
J: TRBJ1-4
CDR3: CASSQRGANEKLFF
DNA: TGTGCCAGCAGCCAAAGAGGGGCTAATGAAAAACTGTTTTTT

size: once
D: .
V: TRBV7-9
J: TRBJ1-1
CDR3: CASSPPWGNMNTEAFF
DNA: TGTGCCAGCAGCCCACCTTGGGGGAACATGAACACTGAAGCTTTCTTT

size: .
D: .
V: TRBV5-1
J: TRBJ1-6
CDR3: CASSLDRDSPLHF
DNA: TGCGCCAGCAGCTTGGATCGGGATTCACCCCTCCACTTT

size: few
D: .
V: TRBV3-1
J: TRBJ2-3
CDR3: CASRNQASTDTQYF
DNA: TGTGCCAGCAGGAACCAAGCGTCCACAGATACGCAGTATTTT

size: .
D: TRBD2
V: TRBV27
J: TRBJ2-1
CDR3: CASSLFSGGAYNEQFF
DNA: TGTGCCAGCAGTTTATTTAGCGGGGGGGCCTACAATGAGCAGTTCTTC

size: .
D: TRBD2
V: TRBV20-1
J: TRBJ2-5
CDR3: CSARTSPNRQETQYF
DNA: TGCAGTGCTAGGACTAGCCCGAATAGGCAAGAGACCCAGTACTTC

size: .
D: TRBD1
V: TRBV6-5
J: TRBJ2-7
CDR3: CAGSYFGTDPYEQYF
DNA: TGTGCCGGCAGTTACTTTGGGACAGACCCCTACGAGCAGTACTTC

size: few
D: .
V: TRBV3-1
J: TRBJ2-7
CDR3: CASSQDVDRYMIPYEQYF
DNA: TGTGCCAGCAGCCAAGACGTAGACAGGTATATGATTCCCTACGAGCAGTACTTC

size: .
D: .
V: TRBV7-9
J: TRBJ2-5
CDR3: CASTPRRDGRSDRETQYF
DNA: TGTGCCAGCACACCCCGGAGGGATGGAAGGTCTGATCGTGAGACCCAGTACTTC

size: few
D: .
V: TRBV4-1
J: TRBJ1-2
CDR3: CATHHPQGYTF
DNA: TGCGCCACGCACCATCCCCAGGGCTACACCTTC

size: few
D: .
V: TRBV2
J: TRBJ1-5
CDR3: CASSGGVQRAQPQHF
DNA: TGTGCCAGCAGTGGAGGGGTCCAACGGGCTCAGCCCCAGCATTTT